The rows below give T cell receptor beta chains drawn from one sample of a study of blood T cell repertoires in COVID-19. Libraries were prepared by immunoSEQ multiplex PCR; TCRdb keeps only in-frame clonotypes and omits some of them. The table has about 210,000 clones, more than 70% seen once. The material sequenced was peripheral blood. Receptors were obtained from a man aged 50 to 59 with active or convalescent COVID-19. CDR3s include the opening cysteine and the closing phenylalanine or tryptophan. The order of the fields is V gene, D gene, clone size, J gene, CDR3 DNA, CDR3 protein. D genes are given only for firm matches. Not all rows give a size; the values are once, few, many and, for expanded clones, a class.

TRBV28,NA,NA,TRBJ2-1,TGTGCCAGCAGTTTATCTGCGCCAAGCTCCTACAATGAGCAGTTCTTC,CASSLSAPSSYNEQFF
TRBV5-4,TRBD1,once,TRBJ1-2,TGTGCCAGCAGCCCGGTCGGGACAGGGGCTAACTATGGCTACACCTTC,CASSPVGTGANYGYTF
TRBV19,TRBD1,once,TRBJ1-2,TGTGCCAGTAGCACCGGGACAGGGAGCTATGGCTACACCTTC,CASSTGTGSYGYTF
TRBV6-2/TRBV6-3,TRBD2,NA,TRBJ2-1,TGTGCCAGCAGTTGGGGTCCTTCGCGGGGGGCTTACAATGAGCAGTTCTTC,CASSWGPSRGAYNEQFF
TRBV13,TRBD1,NA,TRBJ1-2,TGTGCCAGCAGCTTAGGACAGGGGGCGAGAGGCTACACCTTC,CASSLGQGARGYTF
TRBV18,NA,NA,TRBJ1-5,TGTGCCAGCTCACCAGAACAAGAAGTTCAGCCCCAGCATTTT,CASSPEQEVQPQHF
TRBV28,NA,NA,TRBJ1-3,TGTGCCAGCAGTTCCAAAACAGGGTTGAGGAACACCATATATTTT,CASSSKTGLRNTIYF
TRBV12-5,NA,NA,TRBJ1-6,TGTGCTAGTGGTTTGGTGCGGGCGGATAATTCACCCCTCCACTTT,CASGLVRADNSPLHF
TRBV28,TRBD2,NA,TRBJ2-1,TGTGCCAGCAGTCCAACGACCCTAGCGGGGGACCGAGTCGTCGATGAGCAGTTCTTC,CASSPTTLAGDRVVDEQFF
TRBV19,NA,NA,TRBJ2-6,TGTGCCAGTAGTATGGATTTCGGGACTGGGGCCAACGTCCTGACTTTC,CASSMDFGTGANVLTF
TRBV2,TRBD1,NA,TRBJ2-3,TGTGCCACAACGGGACAGGGGAGCACAGATACGCAGTATTTT,CATTGQGSTDTQYF
TRBV5-1,TRBD1,NA,TRBJ1-1,TGCGCCAGCAGCTTGGGGAGGGGGCCCACTGAAGCTTTCTTT,CASSLGRGPTEAFF
TRBV9,NA,NA,TRBJ2-6,TGTGCCAGCAGCGTACTCCCCCCGCCAGGGGCTGGGGCCAACGTCCTGACTTTC,CASSVLPPPGAGANVLTF
TRBV2,TRBD1,NA,TRBJ2-5,TGTGCCAGCAGTGGACAGGGGGGGACGACCCAGTACTTC,CASSGQGGTTQYF
TRBV10-1,TRBD2,once,TRBJ2-3,TGCGCCAGCAGTGAGGGAGGCAATGGACTAGCTGTCACAGATACGCAGTATTTT,CASSEGGNGLAVTDTQYF
TRBV14,NA,NA,TRBJ2-3,TGTGCCAGCAGACAGGTGGGAGATACGCAGTATTTT,CASRQVGDTQYF
TRBV14,NA,NA,TRBJ1-3,TGTGCCAGCAGCCAAGATTGGGGCAACACCATATATTTT,CASSQDWGNTIYF
TRBV11-2,NA,NA,TRBJ2-1,TGTGCCAGCAGCTTACAGACTGTCTCCTACAATGAGCAGTTCTTC,CASSLQTVSYNEQFF
TRBV2,NA,NA,TRBJ2-3,TGTGCCAGCAGTCTCGGCGGGGCCTCTAGCACAGATACGCAGTATTTT,CASSLGGASSTDTQYF
TRBV5-1,NA,NA,TRBJ1-5,TGCGCCAGCAGCTTGGGGCAGGGCCATCAGCCCCAGCATTTT,CASSLGQGHQPQHF
TRBV10-2,NA,NA,TRBJ2-3,TGCGCCAGCAGTGAGTCCTTTCTCTCCACAGATACGCAGTATTTT,CASSESFLSTDTQYF
TRBV7-9,NA,NA,TRBJ2-3,TGTGCCAGCAGCTCTGAACGGGGGTCAGATACGCAGTATTTT,CASSSERGSDTQYF
TRBV19,TRBD2,NA,TRBJ2-3,TGTGCCAGTAGTCCCTCCCTTTCCTTACTAGCGGTTAGCACAGATACGCAGTATTTT,CASSPSLSLLAVSTDTQYF
TRBV11-2,TRBD1,NA,TRBJ1-2,TGTGCCAGCAGTCCGACAGGGACATATGGCTACACCTTC,CASSPTGTYGYTF
TRBV18,NA,NA,TRBJ2-3,TGTGCCAGCTCAGCCGACAGCCCACTAACAGATACGCAGTATTTT,CASSADSPLTDTQYF
TRBV13,TRBD2,NA,TRBJ2-7,TGTGCCAGCAGCTTAGGCCGGGGGGGTTACTACGAGCAGTACTTC,CASSLGRGGYYEQYF
TRBV7-2,NA,NA,TRBJ1-2,TGTGCCAGCAGCTCCCTTGCAGCTAACTATGGCTACACCTTC,CASSSLAANYGYTF
TRBV29-1,NA,once,TRBJ1-1,TGCAGCGTTGATCGGGGGACCACTGAAGCTTTCTTT,CSVDRGTTEAFF
TRBV6-1,NA,NA,TRBJ2-1,TGTGCCAGCAGTGAAATAGGGGGCTCCTACAATGAGCAGTTCTTC,CASSEIGGSYNEQFF
TRBV19,NA,NA,TRBJ2-3,TGTGCCAGTAGTCTCCCCCCCGGAAGCGGGCCCATCACAGATACGCAGTATTTT,CASSLPPGSGPITDTQYF
TRBV15,TRBD2,NA,TRBJ2-1,TGTGCCACCAGCAGAGAGCTAGCGGGGCCATGGGAGCAGTTCTTC,CATSRELAGPWEQFF
TRBV5-6,NA,NA,TRBJ2-3,TGTGCCAGCAGCTTGTCTGATACGCAGTATTTT,CASSLSDTQYF
TRBV2,NA,NA,TRBJ1-3,TGTGCCAGCAACCAGGGGAACTCTGGAAACACCATATATTTT,CASNQGNSGNTIYF
TRBV19,TRBD2,once,TRBJ2-1,TGTGCCAGTAGTATTTGGGCGTGGACTAGCAATGAGCAGTTCTTC,CASSIWAWTSNEQFF
TRBV30,NA,NA,TRBJ2-6,TGTGCCTCGTCGAGGATCTCTGGGGCCAACGTCCTGACTTTC,CASSRISGANVLTF
TRBV4-1,NA,NA,TRBJ2-1,TGCGCCAGCAGCCAAGTAGGTGGGGGGGCTGGAGAGCAGTTCTTC,CASSQVGGGAGEQFF
TRBV28,NA,NA,TRBJ2-1,TGTGCCAGCAGTGTAGAGGGTGAGCAGTTCTTC,CASSVEGEQFF
TRBV7-6,NA,once,TRBJ1-1,TGTGCCAGCAGCCCACGGACAGAGAACACTGAAGCTTTCTTT,CASSPRTENTEAFF
TRBV11-3,NA,few,TRBJ2-3,TGTGCCAGCAGCCCCGCGGGCACAGATACGCAGTATTTT,CASSPAGTDTQYF
TRBV11-3,NA,NA,TRBJ2-2,TGTGCCAGCAGCCAACAGGGCCAGCACACCGGGGAGCTGTTTTTT,CASSQQGQHTGELFF
TRBV6-1,TRBD1,NA,TRBJ2-1,TGTGCCAGCAGTGCGGGGCGGACAGGGAGAGCTTACAATGAGCAGTTCTTC,CASSAGRTGRAYNEQFF
TRBV7-6,NA,NA,TRBJ2-5,TGTGCCAGCAGCTCGGGGAGTGGGGGCAACCAGTACTTC,CASSSGSGGNQYF
TRBV5-8,TRBD1,NA,TRBJ1-1,TGTGCCAGCAGCTTGGGAAACAGGGGGAACACTGAAGCTTTCTTT,CASSLGNRGNTEAFF
TRBV10-3,TRBD2,once,TRBJ2-1,TGTGCCATCCGACTAGCGGACTCCTACAATGAGCAGTTCTTC,CAIRLADSYNEQFF
TRBV7-9,NA,NA,TRBJ1-4,TGTGCCAGCAGCTTTTCTTCGTACTTTGAAAAACTGTTTTTT,CASSFSSYFEKLFF
TRBV10-3,TRBD1,NA,TRBJ2-7,TGTGCCATCAGCGGGACAGGGCTGTCCTACGAGCAGTACTTC,CAISGTGLSYEQYF
TRBV29-1,NA,NA,TRBJ1-3,TGCAGCGTAGCCTCTGGAAACACCATATATTTT,CSVASGNTIYF
TRBV5-1,NA,NA,TRBJ1-5,TGCGCCAGCAGCCCGGACAGTTCGGGTCAGCCCCAGCATTTT,CASSPDSSGQPQHF
TRBV5-1,NA,NA,TRBJ1-1,TGCGCCAGCAGCGGGGACAAGGGTCTGAAGACTGAAGCTTTCTTT,CASSGDKGLKTEAFF
TRBV14,NA,NA,TRBJ2-1,TGTGCCAGCAGCCACCGACTCCTTAATGAGCAGTTCTTC,CASSHRLLNEQFF
TRBV14,TRBD2,NA,TRBJ2-2,TGTGCCAGCAGCCAAGGCCCCTTAACCCCCGTAAGCGGGAGGGGCGCCGGGGAGCTGTTTTTT,CASSQGPLTPVSGRGAGELFF
TRBV7-2,NA,NA,TRBJ1-6,TGTGCCAGCAGCTTAGAACAAGGAGGGAACGGTTCACCCCTCCACTTT,CASSLEQGGNGSPLHF
TRBV19,NA,NA,TRBJ2-2,TGTGCCAGTAGTATGGTCGCGTCGAACACCGGGGAGCTGTTTTTT,CASSMVASNTGELFF
TRBV20-1,NA,NA,TRBJ2-1,TGCAGTGCCGGCGGGGACAATGAGCAGTTCTTC,CSAGGDNEQFF
TRBV6-1,NA,NA,TRBJ2-7,TGTGCCAGCAGTGAAGCGGGCATTTCCTCCTACGAGCAGTACTTC,CASSEAGISSYEQYF